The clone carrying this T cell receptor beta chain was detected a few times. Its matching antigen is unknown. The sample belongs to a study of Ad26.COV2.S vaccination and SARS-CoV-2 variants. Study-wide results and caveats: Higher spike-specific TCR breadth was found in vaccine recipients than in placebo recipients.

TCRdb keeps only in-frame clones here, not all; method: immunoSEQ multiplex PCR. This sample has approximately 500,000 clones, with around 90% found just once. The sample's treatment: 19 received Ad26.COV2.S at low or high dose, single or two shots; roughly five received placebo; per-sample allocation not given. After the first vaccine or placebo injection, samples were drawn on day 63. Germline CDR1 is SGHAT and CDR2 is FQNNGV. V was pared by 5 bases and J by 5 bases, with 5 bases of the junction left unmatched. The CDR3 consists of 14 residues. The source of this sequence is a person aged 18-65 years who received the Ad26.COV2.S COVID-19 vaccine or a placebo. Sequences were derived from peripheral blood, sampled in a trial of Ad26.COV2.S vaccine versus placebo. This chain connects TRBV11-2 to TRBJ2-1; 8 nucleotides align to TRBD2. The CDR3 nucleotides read TGTGCCAGCAGCCGCGGACTAGCCGACAATGAGCAGTTCTTC. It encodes CASSRGLADNEQFF.